What follows are 27 T cell receptor beta chains derived from one specimen sequenced in a study of blood T cell repertoires in COVID-19. Sequencing was performed with immunoSEQ multiplex PCR; in TCRdb, only in-frame clones are kept and a portion is missing. Counted here are about 35,000 clones, approximately 85% occurring once; the ten biggest clones make up over 35%. The sample taken for sequencing was peripheral blood. The receptors here all came from a man between 60 and 75 years old with active or convalescent COVID-19.

The V call is TRBV25-1, the J call TRBJ2-1; 8 bases fit TRBD2. After removal of 4 bases from V and 3 bases from J, the junction contained 8 bases not matched to a gene. The CDR3 consists of 16 residues. Germline lookup yields CDR1 MGHDK and CDR2 SYGVNS. In DNA form, the CDR3 reads TGTGCCAGCAGTGGACCGGGGGGGGCCAACTACAATGAGCAGTTCTTC. Its protein is CASSGPGGANYNEQFF.

This chain connects TRBV4-1 to TRBJ2-3, with D maybe TRBD2 (5 bases). V shed 3 bases and J shed 2 bases, with 9 bases lying between them. The CDR3 contains 14 residues. The germline V gene has CDR1 MGHRA and CDR2 YSYEKL. CDR3 DNA sequence: TGCGCCAGCAGCCACCCAGGACTCACAGATACGCAGTATTTT. The encoded protein is CASSHPGLTDTQYF.

The chain has TRBV28 and TRBJ1-4; no clear D gene. There are 17 residues in the CDR3. V was trimmed by 4 bases and J by 0 bases, leaving 15 bases between them. Looked up from germline, CDR1 is MDHEN and CDR2 is SYDVKM. The CDR3 reads CASSSTTVLATNEKLFF. The CDR3, as DNA: TGTGCCAGCAGTTCAACCACAGTACTTGCAACTAATGAAAAACTGTTTTTT.

The V call is TRBV29-1, the J call TRBJ1-2; D perhaps matches TRBD1 (5 bases). The CDR3 loop spans 12 amino acids. Trimming cost V 4 bases and J 8 bases, with 14 bases left between them. Germline CDR1 and CDR2: SQVTM and ANQGSEA. The CDR3 here is CSVVVGGGGYTF. In DNA, the CDR3 is TGCAGCGTTGTGGTGGGGGGTGGGGGCTACACCTTC. Complete variable domain (other parts from reference TRBV29-1 and TRBJ1-2): SAVISQKPSRDICQRGTSLTIQCQVDSQVTMMFWYRQQPGQSLTLIATANQGSEATYESGFVIDKFPISRPNLTFSTLTVSNMSPEDSSIYLCSVVVGGGGYTFGSGTRLTVV.

The genes are TRBV2 and TRBJ2-7, with 9 nucleotides matching TRBD1. The J segment lost 3 bases and the V segment lost 6 bases, leaving 3 bases of the junction unmatched. Germline loops: CDR1 SNHLY, CDR2 FYNNEI. The CDR3 spans 13 residues. The CDR3 nucleotides read TGTGCCAGCAGGGGACAGGGCCTCTACGAGCAGTACGTC. Its protein is CASRGQGLYEQYV.

The chain couples TRBV6-2 or TRBV6-3 to TRBJ1-1; 9 positions agree with TRBD1. Germline lookup yields CDR1 MNHEY and CDR2 SVGEGT. This CDR3 has 13 amino acids. Trimming took 4 bases from V and 11 from J; bases not matched to a gene: 8. This chain's CDR3 is CASSSTRTGVAFF. The CDR3 coding sequence is TGTGCCAGCAGTTCCACCCGGACAGGGGTTGCTTTCTTT.

This clone was recorded once. CDR3 bases: TGTGCCATCAGACCCGGGACAGGGGGCACCACTGAAGCTTTCTTT. Translation: CAIRPGTGGTTEAFF. The rearrangement uses TRBV10-3 and TRBJ1-1; 12 bases agree with TRBD1. The CDR3 runs to 15 residues. Per the germline V gene, CDR1 is ENHRY and CDR2 is SYGVKD. Trimming took 6 bases from V and 4 from J; bases not matched to a gene: 6.

The sample holds a few counts of this clone. The chain is built from TRBV2 and TRBJ1-4; TRBD1 matches at 7 bases. V shed 7 bases and J 4 bases; nucleotides not matched to a gene: 6. Germline CDR1 reads SNHLY; CDR2 reads FYNNEI. The CDR3 sequence is 14 residues long. This CDR3 is CASIQGGSNEKLFF. As DNA, the CDR3 is TGTGCCAGCATTCAGGGGGGCAGTAATGAAAAACTGTTTTTT.

The V call is TRBV10-3, the J call TRBJ1-6; D not certain. V was trimmed by 0 bases and J by 5 bases, leaving 5 bases between them. Per the germline V gene, CDR1 is ENHRY and CDR2 is SYGVKD. The CDR3 runs 14 residues. CDR3 DNA: TGTGCCATCAGTGAGTCCAGGAATAATTCACCCCTCCACTTT. Its translation is CAISESRNNSPLHF.

This chain uses TRBV19 with TRBJ1-6; D is undetermined. The V gene's germline CDR1 is LNHDA and CDR2 SQIVND (reference sequence). This CDR3 is built from 13 residues. V lost 0 bases to trimming and J lost 11 bases, with 8 bases between them. Here the CDR3 reads CASSIEGAAPLHF. The CDR3 DNA follows: TGTGCCAGTAGTATAGAGGGCGCCGCACCCCTCCACTTT.

The rearrangement uses TRBV7-8 and TRBJ1-5, with 10 bases lining up with TRBD1. Germline loops: CDR1 SGHVS, CDR2 FQNEAQ. The CDR3 contains 15 residues. V lost 6 bases, J lost 7 bases, and 9 bases stayed unmatched. CDR3 residues: CASSDRGLKRQPQHF. CDR3 coding DNA: TGTGCCAGCAGTGACAGGGGGCTAAAAAGACAGCCCCAGCATTTT.

This chain uses TRBV5-1 with TRBJ2-3; 7 bases are shared with TRBD2. The CDR3 length is 16 residues. Germline CDR1 reads SGHRS; CDR2 reads YFSETQ. The junction had 8 bases not matched to a gene; V was cut back by 4 bases and J by 0 bases. The CDR3: CASSGGLDPSTDTQYF. The CDR3 DNA reads TGCGCCAGCAGCGGCGGACTAGATCCTAGCACAGATACGCAGTATTTT.

This chain joins TRBV5-1 and TRBJ1-4, with D possibly being TRBD1 (6 bases). The germline V and J ends were trimmed by 5 bases and 0 bases, with 14 bases remaining between them. Germline V gene sequence: CDR1 SGHRS, CDR2 YFSETQ. The CDR3 is made up of 16 amino acids. This CDR3 is CASRTQGVATNEKLFF. CDR3 DNA sequence: TGCGCCAGCAGAACACAGGGCGTTGCAACTAATGAAAAACTGTTTTTT.

The chain employs TRBV24-1 and TRBJ2-3, with D perhaps matching TRBD2 (7 bases). The germline V and J ends were trimmed by 3 bases and 4 bases, with 19 bases remaining between them. Germline CDR1 KGHDR, CDR2 SFDVKD. This CDR3 is 17 amino acids long. The CDR3 is CATSDAGDYSGADTQYF. The DNA of the CDR3 is TGTGCCACCAGTGATGCAGGGGACTATAGCGGCGCAGATACGCAGTATTTT.

Only a few counts were recorded for this clone. The gene calls are TRBV6-1 and TRBJ1-2; 8 nucleotides agree with TRBD1. The CDR3 is 13 amino acids. Per germline, CDR1 MNHNS and CDR2 SASEGT. The V gene end was trimmed by 2 bases and the J gene end by 4 bases; junction bases not matched to a gene: 0. The CDR3 reads CASSETGGYGYTF. CDR3 bases: TGTGCCAGCAGTGAAACAGGGGGCTATGGCTACACCTTC.

The chain couples TRBV5-1 to TRBJ2-1; TRBD2 might be the D (5 bases). Per germline, CDR1 SGHRS and CDR2 YFSETQ. Trimming took 4 bases from V and 5 from J, leaving 13 bases between them. The CDR3 has 14 amino acids. Written as DNA, the CDR3 is TGCGCCAGCAGCCTCGGACTGGCTCACAATGAGCAGTTCTTC. Protein: CASSLGLAHNEQFF.

The rearrangement links TRBV11-3 to TRBJ2-2; D perhaps matches TRBD2 (5 bases). The V end was cut by 0 bases, the J end by 1 base, with 12 bases between. The CDR3 contains 17 residues. Germline V gene lookup returns CDR1 SGHNT and CDR2 YENEEA. The CDR3 loop is CASSLDLGGWNTGELFF. The CDR3 DNA reads as TGTGCCAGCAGCTTAGATCTCGGCGGGTGGAACACCGGGGAGCTGTTTTTT.

This chain joins TRBV6-5 and TRBJ1-1; D perhaps matches TRBD1 (6 bases). The CDR3 runs 12 residues. V gave up 7 bases and J gave up 1 base, with 7 bases separating them. Per the germline V gene, CDR1 is MNHEY and CDR2 is SVGAGI. The CDR3 spells CASTRGNTEAFF. The DNA of the CDR3 is TGTGCCAGCACCAGGGGGAACACTGAAGCTTTCTTT.

The chain has TRBV5-6 and TRBJ1-1, with D perhaps TRBD1 (5 bases). The CDR3 loop spans 15 amino acids. The V end lost 2 bases, the J end lost 0 bases, and 11 bases lay between the germline ends. Germline CDR1 and CDR2: SGHDT and YYEEEE. As DNA, the CDR3 is TGTGCCAGCAGCTTTTCGGGGGAGATGAACACTGAAGCTTTCTTT. Amino acids: CASSFSGEMNTEAFF.

The J gene is TRBJ1-2, the V gene TRBV19; D possibly corresponds to TRBD1 (5 bases). The CDR3 extends over 14 amino acids. V was shortened by 5 bases and J by 4 bases, with 14 bases between the two germline ends. Per the germline V gene, CDR1 is LNHDA and CDR2 is SQIVND (reference sequence). CDR3 amino acids: CASSPGRGIYGYTF. The CDR3 DNA sequence: TGTGCCAGTAGTCCGGGGCGGGGGATCTATGGCTACACCTTC.

The rearrangement joins TRBV2 to TRBJ2-5; 11 bases agree with TRBD2. The V and J ends lost 4 bases and 5 bases, in that order; junction bases with no gene match: 9. The CDR3 length is 16 residues. CDR1 and CDR2 (germline): SNHLY, FYNNEI. CDR3 amino acids: CASSAWLAGGLETQYF. In DNA form, the CDR3 reads TGTGCCAGCAGTGCGTGGTTAGCGGGGGGGCTGGAGACCCAGTACTTC.

The chain is built from TRBV6-6 and TRBJ2-7; TRBD2 agrees at 10 bases. V lost 6 bases and J lost 4; bases outside the gene matches: 9. Per germline, CDR1 MNHNY and CDR2 SVGAGI (reference sequence). The length of the CDR3 is 15 residues. The CDR3: CASRKSGGAMYEQYV. In nucleotides, the CDR3 is TGTGCCAGCAGGAAAAGCGGGGGGGCCATGTACGAGCAGTACGTC.

The chain combines TRBV7-9 with TRBJ2-2; 8 nucleotides agree with TRBD1. This CDR3 has 15 amino acids. From germline, CDR1 is SEHNR and CDR2 FQNEAQ (reference sequence). J lost 4 bases, V lost 5 bases, and 6 bases had no gene match. CDR3 coding DNA: TGTGCCAGCAGCAGTGGACAGGGCAGCACCGGGGAGCTGTTTTTT. It codes for CASSSGQGSTGELFF.

The rearrangement uses TRBV6-2 or TRBV6-3 and TRBJ2-7; 7 bases are a match to TRBD1. Germline-derived CDR1 and CDR2 are MNHEY and SVGEGT. Losses at the gene ends were 6 bases for V and 7 bases for J; bases not matched to a gene: 6. This CDR3 spans 12 amino acids. This CDR3 is CASSRQGGEQYV. The CDR3 coding sequence is TGTGCCAGCAGCAGACAGGGCGGAGAGCAGTACGTC.

The chain joins TRBV4-2 to TRBJ1-2, with no clear D. CDR3 length equals 13 residues. The V gene's germline CDR1 is LGHNA and CDR2 YNFKEQ. Trimming shortened V by 0 bases and J by 4 bases, and 6 bases separated the two germline ends. CDR3: CASSQEETYGYTF. DNA for the CDR3: TGTGCCAGCAGCCAAGAGGAGACCTATGGCTACACCTTC.

This clone was seen only once. The chain couples TRBV6-5 to TRBJ2-7; the match to TRBD1 covers 9 bases. The CDR3 runs 15 residues. Germline CDR1 MNHEY, CDR2 SVGAGI. The junction had 8 bases not matched to a gene; V was cut back by 4 bases and J by 4 bases. The CDR3 loop is CASSFRQGGPYEQYV. The CDR3 DNA is TGTGCCAGCAGTTTTCGACAGGGGGGACCGTACGAGCAGTACGTC.

This clone was seen a few times. The chain is built from TRBV29-1 and TRBJ1-3; D is perhaps TRBD1 (5 bases). This CDR3 has 14 residues. The V end was cut by 3 bases, the J end by 3 bases, with 12 bases between. Germline-derived CDR1 and CDR2 are SQVTM and ANQGSEA. CDR3 loop: CSVDGSQGGNTIYF. CDR3 DNA: TGCAGCGTTGACGGGTCCCAGGGTGGAAACACCATATATTTT.